The 10 T cell receptor beta chains in this list originate from one sample, sequenced in a study of blood T cell repertoires in COVID-19 (dated by TCRdb to about 2020). The library was obtained by the immunoSEQ multiplex PCR assay. The table comes from immuneACCESS by way of TCRdb, which keeps in-frame sequences with V and J called. Part of the clones is missing from these tables; in studies checked, under half for an unresolved V gene and the rest for unknown reasons. The table for this sample lists 250,000 to 300,000 clones; 87% of them were counted only once. 2.2% of the sample lies in the top ten. The sequenced sample was peripheral blood. Receptors originate from a woman between 50 and 59 years old who had recovered from COVID-19.

The chain has TRBV5-6 and TRBJ1-6; no clear D gene. Trimming pared 1 base from V and 14 bases from J, leaving 19 bases between. From germline, CDR1 is SGHDT and CDR2 YYEEEE. The CDR3 runs 15 residues. Written as DNA, the CDR3 is TGTGCCAGCAGCTTGAGTCTTAGAGGCGATTCGGCCCTCCACTTT. It translates to CASSLSLRGDSALHF.

This clone has more than one count but fewer than ten. This sequence joins TRBV4-3 and TRBJ1-6; D gene uncertain. The CDR3 is 16 residues long. V lost 0 bases, J lost 9 bases, and 15 bases lay in between. CDR1 is LGHNA, CDR2 YSLEER, per germline. The CDR3 is CASSQDMQNAGSPLHF. The CDR3 nucleotides are TGCGCCAGCAGCCAAGATATGCAGAATGCGGGTTCACCCCTCCACTTT.

The V and J genes are TRBV5-1 and TRBJ2-1; possible D gene TRBD1, 6 bases. In germline, CDR1 is SGHRS, CDR2 YFSETQ. Trimming took off 1 base at V and 4 bases at J, with 15 bases between the two ends. CDR3 size: 16 residues. CDR3 nucleotide sequence: TGCGCCAGCAGCTTGTCCCTCGGGACATTATACAATGAGCAGTTCTTC. It translates to CASSLSLGTLYNEQFF.

CDR3 nucleotide sequence: TGTGCCTGGAGTAGACCCTCGGGAACTAACACTGAAGCTTTCTTT. Its translation: CAWSRPSGTNTEAFF. The V call is TRBV30, the J call TRBJ1-1; D unresolved. V was trimmed by 2 bases and J by 2 bases, leaving 15 bases between them. This CDR3 comprises 15 residues. CDR1 and CDR2 (germline): GTSNPN, SVGIG (reference sequence).

This sequence joins TRBV4-2 and TRBJ2-3, with TRBD1 identical over 9 bases. With V trimmed by 6 bases and J by 3 bases, 13 bases remained unmatched. The CDR3 has 17 amino acids. Germline CDR1 LGHNA, CDR2 YNFKEQ. CDR3 loop: CASSSGTGNRGTDTQYF. The CDR3 DNA follows: TGTGCCAGCAGTTCCGGGACAGGGAACCGGGGGACAGATACGCAGTATTTT.

This clone was detected only a few times. CDR3 sequence: CAWVGPGFNSYEQYF. The CDR3 DNA follows: TGTGCCTGGGTCGGACCGGGATTTAACTCCTACGAGCAGTACTTC. V gene TRBV30 combines with J gene TRBJ2-7; TRBD2 is a possible D gene (5 bases). V lost 5 bases to trimming and J lost 0 bases, with 17 bases between them. The CDR3 spans 15 residues. The V gene's germline CDR1 is GTSNPN and CDR2 SVGIG (reference sequence).

This rearrangement joins TRBV7-8 to TRBJ2-7; TRBD1 is a possible D gene (6 bases). The germline V gene encodes CDR1 SGHVS and CDR2 FQNEAQ. V was trimmed by 7 bases and J by 6 bases, leaving 19 bases between them. CDR3 length equals 14 residues. CDR3 loop: CASTSGTTGFEQYF. The CDR3, as DNA: TGTGCCAGCACCTCCGGGACAACGGGATTCGAGCAGTACTTC.

The chain couples TRBV2 to TRBJ2-3; D is undetermined. The CDR3 runs 12 residues. Trimming took off 9 bases at V and 1 base at J, with 8 bases between the two ends. Germline loops: CDR1 SNHLY, CDR2 FYNNEI. DNA of the CDR3: TGTGCCAGTATAGAGGGCACAGATACGCAGTATTTT. Protein product: CASIEGTDTQYF.

The V gene is TRBV30, the J gene TRBJ2-7; the match to TRBD1 covers 7 bases. The CDR3 is 14 amino acids. V trimming: 2 bases; J trimming: 5 bases; junction bases outside the gene matches: 9. Germline V gene sequence: CDR1 GTSNPN, CDR2 SVGIG (reference sequence). CDR3 protein: CAWSFRTGIHEQYF. The CDR3, as DNA: TGTGCCTGGAGTTTCCGGACAGGAATACACGAGCAGTACTTC.

J is TRBJ2-7 and V is TRBV9, with 11 bases that match TRBD2. The germline V gene has CDR1 SGDLS and CDR2 YYNGEE. The CDR3 has 15 residues. With V trimmed by 0 bases and J by 5 bases, 4 bases remained unmatched. Here the CDR3 reads CASSVATSGIHEQYF. The CDR3 DNA reads TGTGCCAGCAGCGTAGCGACTAGCGGGATCCACGAGCAGTACTTC.